The 29 T cell receptor beta chains reported below all come from one sample, sequenced in a study of shared clonotypes between healthy human individuals. Measured with immunoSEQ multiplex PCR; TCRdb has only the in-frame clones, and not every one. The profile shows roughly 300,000 clones, over 70% of them singletons. Sequencing was carried out using memory CD4+ T cells sorted from blood. Subset defined: CD45RA-negative fraction. These receptor sequences come from a man aged 25 to 40 in good health.

This clone appeared a single time. V is TRBV7-2 and J is TRBJ1-5; D ambiguous. V shed 4 bases and J shed 3 bases, with 7 bases lying between them. CDR1 is SGHTA, CDR2 FQGNSA, per germline. The length of the CDR3 is 13 residues. The CDR3 region is CASSYSDNQPQHF. The CDR3 nucleotides read TGTGCCAGCAGCTACTCGGACAATCAGCCCCAGCATTTT. Looking up the rest from reference TRBV7-2 and TRBJ1-5 gives the full variable domain: GAGVSQSPSNKVTEKGKDVELRCDPISGHTALYWYRQSLGQGLEFLIYFQGNSAPDKSGLPSDRFSAERTGGSVSTLTIQRTQQEDSAVYLCASSYSDNQPQHFGDGTRLSIL.

The chain is built from TRBV10-3 and TRBJ2-5, with no clear D. The CDR3 is 13 amino acids. Per the germline V gene, CDR1 is ENHRY and CDR2 is SYGVKD. Trimming removed 0 bases at V and 3 bases at J, with 5 bases between. Here the CDR3 DNA reads TGTGCCATCAGTGAGTCGAGGAAAGAGACCCAGTACTTC. This encodes CAISESRKETQYF.

In this sample, this clone turned up a few times. This chain connects TRBV6-5 to TRBJ2-7, with 10 bases lining up with TRBD1. The CDR3 runs to 15 residues. In germline, CDR1 is MNHEY, CDR2 SVGAGI. V gave up 0 bases and J gave up 3 bases; unmatched junction bases: 2. This CDR3 is CASSYSRTGGYEQYF. The CDR3 DNA reads TGTGCCAGCAGTTACTCGCGGACAGGGGGCTACGAGCAGTACTTC.

The DNA of the CDR3 is TGTGCCAGCAGCAAGACAGGGGCGGGTGGCTACACCTTC. It is translated as CASSKTGAGGYTF. The genes are TRBV7-9 and TRBJ1-2; 8 nucleotides match TRBD1. V was pared by 5 bases and J by 7 bases, with 6 bases of the junction left unmatched. Germline CDR1 and CDR2: SEHNR and FQNEAQ (reference sequence). The CDR3 contains 13 residues.

The CDR3 spells CASSLEADGYTF. The CDR3 DNA follows: TGTGCCAGCAGCTTGGAGGCAGATGGCTACACCTTC. The rearrangement links TRBV5-6 to TRBJ1-2; D remains ambiguous. The germline V gene encodes CDR1 SGHDT and CDR2 YYEEEE. The V end lost 0 bases, the J end lost 6 bases, and 6 bases lay between the germline ends. This CDR3 has 12 amino acids.

The sample holds many counts of this clone. This sequence joins TRBV10-3 and TRBJ2-2, with TRBD2 identical over 15 bases. Germline V gives CDR1 ENHRY, CDR2 SYGVKD. There are 16 residues in the CDR3. V lost 4 bases and J lost 3; bases outside the gene matches: 0. Here the CDR3 reads CAISGTSGRDTGELFF. The CDR3 region has the DNA TGTGCCATCAGTGGGACTAGCGGGAGGGACACCGGGGAGCTGTTTTTT.

The chain couples TRBV6-9 to TRBJ2-7; possibly TRBD1 for D (5 bases). V was trimmed by 2 bases and J by 3 bases, leaving 14 bases between them. The CDR3 loop spans 15 amino acids. Germline CDR1 MNHGY, CDR2 SVAAGI. CDR3 sequence (DNA): TGTGCCAGCAGTTATCCCACCGTACAGGACTACGAGCAGTACTTC. Translation: CASSYPTVQDYEQYF.

This clone has just a few counts. The V and J genes are TRBV2 and TRBJ2-1; D possibly corresponds to TRBD2 (6 bases). The CDR3 has 14 residues. CDR1 and CDR2 (germline): SNHLY, FYNNEI. Trimming removed 8 bases at V and 5 bases at J, with 16 bases between. For the CDR3, the DNA is TGTGCCAGCGTCCGGGACTCCCTCGACAATGAGCAGTTCTTC. Translating gives CASVRDSLDNEQFF.

V is TRBV18 and J is TRBJ2-3, with TRBD2 matching over 8 bases. V trimming: 1 base; J trimming: 3 bases; junction bases outside the gene matches: 15. The CDR3 is 19 residues long. In germline, CDR1 is KGHSH, CDR2 LQKENI. The CDR3 sequence is CASSPLPGGPPMLTDTQYF. In DNA, the CDR3 is TGTGCCAGCTCACCACTCCCGGGAGGGCCCCCAATGCTTACAGATACGCAGTATTTT.

CDR3 protein: CASSSSYQPQHF. In DNA, the CDR3 is TGTGCCAGCAGTTCCTCATATCAGCCCCAGCATTTT. The rearrangement links TRBV6-1 to TRBJ1-5; D is unclear. The CDR3 spans 12 residues. Per the germline V gene, CDR1 is MNHNS and CDR2 is SASEGT. The V end was cut by 5 bases, the J end by 5 bases, with 7 bases between.

This clone occurred a few times. The chain couples TRBV10-3 to TRBJ2-3; the D is unclear. Deletions cut 8 bases from V and 3 bases from J, with 6 bases between. This CDR3 is 11 amino acids long. In germline, CDR1 is ENHRY, CDR2 SYGVKD. CDR3 sequence (DNA): TGTGCCATCGGGGATACAGATACGCAGTATTTT. Translated, it gives CAIGDTDTQYF.

This clone was seen once. This may arise from a read error, as a much more abundant clone is one base away. At the DNA level, this CDR3 is encoded by other sequences in the same sample as well. The CDR3 spells CASSEALAGSYEQYF. CDR3 DNA sequence: TGTGCCAGCAGTGAAGCGCTAGCGGGCTCTTACGAGCAGTACTTC. The chain carries TRBV6-1 and TRBJ2-7, with 8 bases matching TRBD2. The V segment lost 0 bases and the J segment 4 bases; nucleotides outside the gene matches: 5. Germline V gene lookup returns CDR1 MNHNS and CDR2 SASEGT. The CDR3 has 15 residues.

This clone has just a few counts. The rearrangement links TRBV9 to TRBJ2-7, with 9 bases that match TRBD2. Losses at the gene ends were 0 bases for V and 7 bases for J; bases not matched to a gene: 5. This CDR3 comprises 14 residues. CDR1 and CDR2 from the germline V gene are SGDLS and YYNGEE. CDR3 coding DNA: TGTGCCAGCAGCGTAGAGGGTCTAGCGGGGGAGCAGTACTTC. Encoded protein: CASSVEGLAGEQYF.

This clone appeared once. The V and J genes are TRBV6-5 and TRBJ2-3; 10 bases align to TRBD2. The CDR3 runs to 14 residues. Germline V lookup: CDR1 MNHEY, CDR2 SVGAGI. The V segment lost 4 bases and the J segment 5 bases; nucleotides outside the gene matches: 3. This CDR3 reads CASSSLAGEDTQYF. DNA of the CDR3: TGTGCCAGCAGTTCCCTAGCGGGAGAAGATACGCAGTATTTT.

The chain joins TRBV5-4 to TRBJ2-6; no firm D call. There are 19 residues in the CDR3. Germline values: CDR1 SGHNT, CDR2 YYREEE (reference sequence). Deletions cut 0 bases from V and 3 bases from J, with 19 bases between. The chain's CDR3 is CASSLDGFWRLGGANVLTF. CDR3 nucleotides: TGTGCCAGCAGCTTGGACGGTTTCTGGCGTTTAGGTGGGGCCAACGTCCTGACTTTC.

The V and J genes are TRBV5-5 and TRBJ1-6, with a possible D match to TRBD1 (6 bases). The germline V gene encodes CDR1 SGHKS and CDR2 YYEKEE (reference sequence). The CDR3 has 18 residues. V dropped 0 bases and J dropped 8 bases, with 21 bases sitting between them. The CDR3 DNA follows: TGTGCCAGCAGCTTGGCCCGAGGGGGGCCCCAAGTCTATTCACCCCTCCACTTT. Amino acids: CASSLARGGPQVYSPLHF.

The chain has TRBV7-9 and TRBJ2-7; the match to TRBD2 covers 8 bases. This CDR3 is built from 14 residues. Germline V CDR1 and CDR2: SEHNR, FQNEAQ (reference sequence). The V segment lost 5 bases and the J segment 3 bases; nucleotides outside the gene matches: 6. The CDR3 region is CASSISGRDYEQYF. The CDR3 DNA reads TGTGCCAGCAGCATAAGCGGGAGAGACTACGAGCAGTACTTC.

V usage is TRBV6-1 and J usage is TRBJ2-1, with D hard to call. V shed 7 bases and J shed 9 bases, with 10 bases lying between them. Germline lookup yields CDR1 MNHNS and CDR2 SASEGT. This CDR3 has 11 residues. The chain's CDR3 is CASTGFFEQFF. The CDR3 nucleotides read TGTGCCAGCACCGGTTTTTTTGAGCAGTTCTTC.

The genes are TRBV5-8 and TRBJ1-2; D gene uncertain. The germline gives CDR1 SGHTS, CDR2 YDEGEE. This CDR3 spans 14 amino acids. The V gene lost 3 bases and the J gene lost 8 bases, with 17 bases spanning the gap. CDR3 region: CASSSGRGMGGYTF. CDR3 in DNA: TGTGCCAGCAGCTCCGGCCGGGGTATGGGCGGCTACACCTTC.

J is TRBJ1-3 and V is TRBV2; D is unclear. The V gene's germline CDR1 is SNHLY and CDR2 FYNNEI. Trimming shortened V by 8 bases and J by 3 bases, and 8 bases separated the two germline ends. This CDR3 comprises 12 residues. CDR3 bases: TGTGCCAGCTCGCCAGGTGGAAACACCATATATTTT. Translating gives CASSPGGNTIYF.

The CDR3 bases are TGTGCCAGCAGCCAAGACAGGTCAGGTGAAGCTTTCTTT. It specifies CASSQDRSGEAFF. The V and J genes are TRBV6-6 and TRBJ1-1; TRBD1 is a possible D gene (6 bases). The germline V and J ends were trimmed by 6 bases and 7 bases, with 15 bases remaining between them. In germline, CDR1 is MNHNY, CDR2 SVGAGI (reference sequence). The CDR3 loop spans 13 amino acids.

Comments on this clone: It is unclear where the CDR3 begins or ends on the DNA, so no DNA is shown, and the CDR3 is as TCRdb lists it. The chain has TRBV27 and TRBJ2-7; the table's D call of TRBD1 was not tested on the DNA. The CDR3 numbers 16 amino acids, ends counted. Germline V gene data show CDR1 as MNHEY and CDR2 as SMNVEV (reference sequence). The CDR3 loop reads CASSRGGVWRGNEQYF.

The V call is TRBV2, the J call TRBJ1-3; 8 bases align to TRBD1. The CDR3 consists of 16 residues. Germline values: CDR1 SNHLY, CDR2 FYNNEI. The V segment lost 5 bases and the J segment 2 bases; nucleotides outside the gene matches: 8. The CDR3 protein is CASSPTGVRTGNTIYF. Here the CDR3 DNA reads TGTGCCAGCAGTCCGACAGGGGTCCGCACTGGAAACACCATATATTTT. Supplemented by reference TRBV2 and TRBJ1-3, the full variable domain reads EPEVTQTPSHQVTQMGQEVILRCVPISNHLYFYWYRQILGQKVEFLVSFYNNEISEKSEIFDDQFSVERPDGSNFTLKIRSTKLEDSAMYFCASSPTGVRTGNTIYFGEGSWLTVV.

This clone has more than one count but fewer than ten. This chain connects TRBV28 to TRBJ2-7; D unresolved. Deletions cut 6 bases from V and 4 bases from J, with 10 bases between. The germline V gene has CDR1 MDHEN and CDR2 SYDVKM. The CDR3 is 12 amino acids. Here the CDR3 DNA reads TGTGCCAGCAGCCAAGGGCCTTACGAGCAGTACTTC. This codes for CASSQGPYEQYF.

This clone has just a few counts. V is TRBV5-6 and J is TRBJ1-1; a weak D match, TRBD1 (6 bases). The CDR3 sequence is 15 residues long. Germline values: CDR1 SGHDT, CDR2 YYEEEE. Trimming cost V 4 bases and J 2 bases, with 15 bases left between them. CDR3 amino acids: CASSPVRDTNTEAFF. CDR3 DNA: TGTGCCAGCAGCCCCGTCAGGGACACCAACACTGAAGCTTTCTTT.

The chain joins TRBV27 to TRBJ2-7, with TRBD2 matching over 7 bases. V dropped 7 bases and J dropped 1; count of bases not matched to a gene: 4. The CDR3 totals 13 residues. Germline V gives CDR1 MNHEY, CDR2 SMNVEV (reference sequence). CDR3 residues: CASKLAASYEQYF. Here the CDR3 DNA reads TGTGCCAGCAAGCTAGCGGCATCCTACGAGCAGTACTTC.

This clone was seen only a few times. The gene calls are TRBV6-1 and TRBJ1-1; D not resolved. The ends were cut back, 3 bases at V and 7 bases at J, with 12 bases in the middle. Germline CDR1 reads MNHNS; CDR2 reads SASEGT. CDR3 size: 13 residues. The CDR3 DNA reads TGTGCCAGCAGTGAGGGGAAAGGGCGTGAAGCTTTCTTT. Its protein is CASSEGKGREAFF.

The count of this clone is one. The chain links TRBV15 to TRBJ2-5; 9 nucleotides agree with TRBD2. Germline CDR1 is LNHNV and CDR2 is YYDKDF (reference sequence). CDR3 size: 15 residues. The trim removed 0 bases at V and 7 bases at J, leaving 6 bases unmatched. The CDR3 DNA reads TGTGCCACCAGCAGAGATAAGAGCGGGGGGTCGACCCAGTACTTC. It codes for CATSRDKSGGSTQYF.

This clone has only one observation. The J gene is TRBJ2-2, the V gene TRBV27; no clear D gene. The V gene's germline CDR1 is MNHEY and CDR2 SMNVEV (reference sequence). V was trimmed by 3 bases and J by 5 bases, leaving 10 bases between them. This CDR3 spans 14 amino acids. CDR3 nucleotide sequence: TGTGCCAGCAGTTTCTTAGAGTTGACCGGGGAGCTGTTTTTT. Protein: CASSFLELTGELFF.